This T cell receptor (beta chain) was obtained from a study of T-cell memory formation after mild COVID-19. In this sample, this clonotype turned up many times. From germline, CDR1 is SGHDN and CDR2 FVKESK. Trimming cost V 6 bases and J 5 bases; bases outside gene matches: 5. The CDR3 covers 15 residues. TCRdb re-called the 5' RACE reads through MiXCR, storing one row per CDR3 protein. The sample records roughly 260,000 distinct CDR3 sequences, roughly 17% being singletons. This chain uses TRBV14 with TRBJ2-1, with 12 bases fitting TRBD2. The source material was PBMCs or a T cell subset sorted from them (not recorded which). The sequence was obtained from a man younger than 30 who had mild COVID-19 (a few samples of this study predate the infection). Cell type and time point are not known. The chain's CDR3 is CASSPGLAGNNEQFF. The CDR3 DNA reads TGTGCCAGCAGTCCTGGACTAGCGGGGAACAATGAGCAGTTCTTC.